This is a list of T cell receptor beta chains from one sample in a study of blood T cell repertoires in COVID-19. Sequencing was performed with immunoSEQ multiplex PCR; in TCRdb, only in-frame clones are kept and a portion is missing. The table lists about 14,000 clones, roughly 84% of them singletons. Sequences were obtained from peripheral blood. The receptors were sampled from a woman in her fifties or sixties with active or convalescent COVID-19. Each CDR3 is given without its conserved first and last residue. Each record gives: V gene, J gene, CDR3 protein.

>TRBV5-6|TRBJ1-2
ASSWVNREGYGYT
>TRBV19|TRBJ2-3
ASSVTGVAYTDTQY
>TRBV4-1|TRBJ2-7
ASSQDFEGRSYEQY
>TRBV30|TRBJ2-5
ALRQAPWEETQY
>TRBV24-1|TRBJ2-1
ATSDPGLAGVNEQF
>TRBV13|TRBJ1-4
ASTGGNHEKLF
>TRBV7-9|TRBJ2-7
ASSGTSYEQY
>TRBV7-3|TRBJ2-3
ASSHGQGADTQY
>TRBV3-1/TRBV3-2|TRBJ1-2
ASSRTDLLYGYT
>TRBV10-3|TRBJ2-1
AITNGELEQF
>TRBV28|TRBJ1-2
ASTISGGRGNYGYT
>TRBV29-1|TRBJ2-2
SVESSGGAGGELF
>TRBV19|TRBJ2-7
ASSPPPGGYSYEQY
>TRBV18|TRBJ2-7
ASSQQGTASYEQY
>TRBV7-9|TRBJ2-1
ASSFRGGGISYNEQF
>TRBV29-1|TRBJ2-2
SVEARTGIGSNTGELF
>TRBV6-5|TRBJ1-4
ASSFSNEKLF
>TRBV4-1|TRBJ1-2
ASSQRIGGIYGYT
>TRBV5-1|TRBJ2-1
ASSEGDRASYNEQF
>TRBV29-1|TRBJ1-1
SVQGNTEAF
>TRBV9|TRBJ1-2
ASSTPGQAPYGYT
>TRBV6-5|TRBJ1-1
ASSVRGTEAF
>TRBV10-3|TRBJ2-3
AIRDISTDTQY
>TRBV28|TRBJ2-7
ASSSNYEQY
>TRBV25-1|TRBJ1-6
ATHRTTNSPLH
>TRBV6-1|TRBJ1-2
ASSEPTTGQYLHGYT
>TRBV7-2|TRBJ1-2
ASSPTDFLNRVT
>TRBV28|TRBJ2-1
ASSPPGTSPYNEQF
>TRBV5-6|TRBJ1-5
ASSRTGNSNQPQH
>TRBV10-3|TRBJ2-7
AISELADSTMEQY
>TRBV20-1|TRBJ1-1
SASHSGTGNTEAF
>TRBV4-1|TRBJ2-7
ASSQAPRLDLPYEQY
>TRBV18|TRBJ2-7
ASSPASTGAYEQY
>TRBV5-4|TRBJ2-5
ASSLDLAGKEETQY
>TRBV6-5|TRBJ2-5
ATSLPGQGGETQY
>TRBV29-1|TRBJ1-4
SGGQRNRLF